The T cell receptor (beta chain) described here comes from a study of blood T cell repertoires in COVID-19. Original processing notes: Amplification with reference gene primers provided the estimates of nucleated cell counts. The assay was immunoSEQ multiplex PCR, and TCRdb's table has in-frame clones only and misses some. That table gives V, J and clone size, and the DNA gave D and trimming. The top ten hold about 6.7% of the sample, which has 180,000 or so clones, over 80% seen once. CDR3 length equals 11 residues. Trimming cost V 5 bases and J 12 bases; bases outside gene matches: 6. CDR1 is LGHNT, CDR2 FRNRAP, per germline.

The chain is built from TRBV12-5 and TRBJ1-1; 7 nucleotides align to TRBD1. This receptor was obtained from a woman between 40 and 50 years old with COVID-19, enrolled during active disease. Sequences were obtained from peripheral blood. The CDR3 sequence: CASGEQGRTFF. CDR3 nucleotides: TGTGCTAGTGGTGAACAGGGGAGGACTTTCTTT.